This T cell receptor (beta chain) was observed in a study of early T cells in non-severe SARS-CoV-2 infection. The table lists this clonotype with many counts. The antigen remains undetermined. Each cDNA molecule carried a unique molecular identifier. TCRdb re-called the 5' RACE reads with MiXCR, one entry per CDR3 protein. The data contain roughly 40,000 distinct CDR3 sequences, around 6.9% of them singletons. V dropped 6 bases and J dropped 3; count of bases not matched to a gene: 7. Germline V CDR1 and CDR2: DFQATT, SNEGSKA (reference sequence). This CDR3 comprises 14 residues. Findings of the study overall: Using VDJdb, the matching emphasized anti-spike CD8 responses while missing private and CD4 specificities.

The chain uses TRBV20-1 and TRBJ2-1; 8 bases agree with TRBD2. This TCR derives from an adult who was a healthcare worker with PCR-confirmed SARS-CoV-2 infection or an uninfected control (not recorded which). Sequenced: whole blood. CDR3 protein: CSAPGGADYNEQFF. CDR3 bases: TGCAGTGCGCCCGGGGGGGCGGACTACAATGAGCAGTTCTTC.